This T cell receptor (beta chain) was sequenced for a study of control samples from healthy donors and cancer patients. V gave up 0 bases and J gave up 2 bases, with 11 bases separating them. The CDR3 is 15 amino acids. In germline, CDR1 is WNHNN, CDR2 SYGVQD (reference sequence). This table comes from immunoSEQ multiplex PCR, and its TCRdb copy is limited to in-frame clones, with some not included. The table records under 150,000 clones, about 95% of them present only once. The J gene is TRBJ2-7, the V gene TRBV10-1; D may be TRBD1 or TRBD2 (6 bases each). The clonotype originates from a man aged 30 to 39 in good health. The sample was blood. The CDR3 nucleotides read TGCGCCAGCAGTGAGTCTTCAGGGGAGGCCTACGAGCAGTACTTC. Translating it yields CASSESSGEAYEQYF.